This is a list of T cell receptor beta chains from one sample in a study of spatial heterogeneity in lung cancer. One entry per CDR3 protein results from TCRdb running MiXCR on the 5' RACE reads. The table lists about 1,700 distinct CDR3 sequences, approximately 4.2% of them singletons, with around 29% in the top ten. Here the sequenced sample was lung tumor tissue, taken at surgery. The origin of the receptors is a male donor with early-stage non-small cell lung cancer. The CDR3 runs from the conserved cysteine through the conserved F or W. D genes are given only for firm matches. Clone size is stated in some rows and not others, as once, few, many or a class when expanded.

d_call,clone_size,v_call,j_call,cdr3_aa,cdr3_nt
.,large,TRBV12-3/TRBV12-4,TRBJ2-7,CASSWTAAEQYF,TGTGCCAGCAGCTGGACCGCGGCCGAGCAGTACTTC
TRBD1,many,TRBV29-1,TRBJ1-1,CSARTDRGENEAFF,TGCAGCGCCCGAACGGACAGGGGTGAAAATGAAGCTTTCTTT
TRBD2,many,TRBV2,TRBJ2-7,CASLWLADSYEQYF,TGTGCCAGCCTATGGCTAGCGGATTCCTACGAGCAGTACTTC
.,medium-sized,TRBV29-1,TRBJ2-7,CSTVAASGDEQYF,TGCAGCACCGTAGCGGCATCGGGGGACGAGCAGTACTTC
.,medium-sized,TRBV28,TRBJ2-3,CASSVAWSDTQYF,TGTGCCAGCAGTGTAGCGTGGTCAGATACGCAGTATTTT
TRBD2,medium-sized,TRBV11-2,TRBJ2-1,CASSLRGRATYNEQFF,TGTGCCAGCAGCTTAAGAGGGAGGGCCACCTACAATGAGCAGTTCTTC
TRBD2,medium-sized,TRBV6-5,TRBJ2-7,CASSRTRSSYEQYF,TGTGCCAGCAGTCGGACTAGGAGCTCCTACGAGCAGTACTTC
TRBD2,medium-sized,TRBV5-1,TRBJ2-5,CASSWMGLAGGSQETQYF,TGCGCCAGCAGCTGGATGGGACTAGCGGGGGGCTCCCAAGAGACCCAGTACTTC
.,medium-sized,TRBV29-1,TRBJ2-5,CSVGDGAGETQYF,TGCAGCGTTGGAGACGGGGCAGGAGAGACCCAGTACTTC
TRBD1,large,TRBV7-2,TRBJ2-4,CASSYGQGIAKNIQYF,TGTGCCAGCAGCTACGGACAGGGGATAGCCAAAAACATTCAGTACTTC
TRBD1,medium-sized,TRBV29-1,TRBJ2-7,CSVTPGQIGWEQYF,TGCAGCGTGACTCCGGGACAGATCGGATGGGAGCAGTACTTC
.,medium-sized,TRBV11-3,TRBJ2-6,CASSLGAYSGANVLTF,TGTGCCAGCAGCTTAGGGGCCTACTCTGGGGCCAACGTCCTGACTTTC
.,few,TRBV11-3,TRBJ1-1,CASSFRLRSEAFF,TGTGCCAGCAGCTTTAGGTTAAGGAGTGAAGCTTTCTTT
TRBD2,medium-sized,TRBV20-1,TRBJ2-1,CSARGTSPYNEQFF,TGCAGTGCTCGCGGGACTAGCCCCTACAATGAGCAGTTCTTC
TRBD2,medium-sized,TRBV2,TRBJ2-1,CASSTSGRAFNEQFF,TGTGCCAGCAGCACTAGCGGGAGGGCCTTTAATGAGCAGTTCTTC
.,medium-sized,TRBV20-1,TRBJ2-1,CSAGLGPVDNEQFF,TGCAGTGCGGGTCTCGGCCCCGTTGACAATGAGCAGTTCTTC
.,medium-sized,TRBV4-3,TRBJ1-5,CASSQETNQPQHF,TGCGCCAGCAGCCAAGAAACCAATCAGCCCCAGCATTTT
TRBD1,medium-sized,TRBV5-1,TRBJ1-1,CASQTGEDTEAFF,TGCGCCAGTCAGACAGGGGAGGACACTGAAGCTTTCTTT
TRBD2,medium-sized,TRBV14,TRBJ2-1,CASSVTLAGGSEQFF,TGTGCCAGCAGCGTGACACTAGCGGGCGGTTCTGAGCAGTTCTTC
TRBD1,.,TRBV6-2/TRBV6-3,TRBJ2-6,CASNRRGTGPLRANVLTF,TGTGCCAGCAACCGAAGGGGGACAGGCCCTCTTCGGGCCAACGTCCTGACTTTC
.,medium-sized,TRBV24-1,TRBJ2-3,CATSDLGTDTQYF,TGTGCCACCAGTGATTTGGGCACAGATACGCAGTATTTT
TRBD2,medium-sized,TRBV5-1,TRBJ2-7,CASSAGTSGGAYEQYF,TGCGCCAGCAGCGCCGGGACTAGCGGGGGGGCCTACGAGCAGTACTTC
.,medium-sized,TRBV7-2,TRBJ2-2,CASSFPGELFF,TGTGCCAGCAGCTTTCCGGGGGAGCTGTTTTTT